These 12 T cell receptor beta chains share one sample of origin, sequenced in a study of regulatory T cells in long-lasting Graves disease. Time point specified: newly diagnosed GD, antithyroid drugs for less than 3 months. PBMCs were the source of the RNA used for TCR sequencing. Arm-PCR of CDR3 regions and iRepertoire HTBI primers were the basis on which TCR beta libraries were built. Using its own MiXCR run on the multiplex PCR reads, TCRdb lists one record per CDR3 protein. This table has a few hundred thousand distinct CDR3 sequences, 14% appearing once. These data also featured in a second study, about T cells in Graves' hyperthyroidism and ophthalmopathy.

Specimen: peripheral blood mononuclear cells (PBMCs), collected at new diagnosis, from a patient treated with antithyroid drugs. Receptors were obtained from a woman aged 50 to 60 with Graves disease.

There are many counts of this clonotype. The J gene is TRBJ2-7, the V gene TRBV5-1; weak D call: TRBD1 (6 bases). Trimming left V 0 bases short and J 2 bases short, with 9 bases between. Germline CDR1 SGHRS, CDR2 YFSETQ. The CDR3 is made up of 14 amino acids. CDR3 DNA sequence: TGCGCCAGCAGCTTGGACAGGGCCCCCTACGAGCAGTACTTC. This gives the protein CASSLDRAPYEQYF. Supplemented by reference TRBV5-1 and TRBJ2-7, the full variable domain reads KAGVTQTPRYLIKTRGQQVTLSCSPISGHRSVSWYQQTPGQGLQFLFEYFSETQRNKGNFPGRFSGRQFSNSRSEMNVSTLELGDSALYLCASSLDRAPYEQYFGPGTRLTVT.

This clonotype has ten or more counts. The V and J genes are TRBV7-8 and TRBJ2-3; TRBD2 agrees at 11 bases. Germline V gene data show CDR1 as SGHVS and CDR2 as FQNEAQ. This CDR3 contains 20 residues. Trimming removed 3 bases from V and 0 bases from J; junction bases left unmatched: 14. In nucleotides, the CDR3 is TGTGCCAGCAGCTTGGGGCGCGGGGCTAGCGGGAGGAGGAGCACAGATACGCAGTATTTT. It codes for CASSLGRGASGRRSTDTQYF.

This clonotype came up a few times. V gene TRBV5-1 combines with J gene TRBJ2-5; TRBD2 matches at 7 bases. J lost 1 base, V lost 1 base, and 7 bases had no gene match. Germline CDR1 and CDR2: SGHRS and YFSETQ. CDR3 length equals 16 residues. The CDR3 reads CASSLSAGVSQETQYF. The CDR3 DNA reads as TGCGCCAGCAGCTTGTCGGCGGGAGTGTCCCAAGAGACCCAGTACTTC.

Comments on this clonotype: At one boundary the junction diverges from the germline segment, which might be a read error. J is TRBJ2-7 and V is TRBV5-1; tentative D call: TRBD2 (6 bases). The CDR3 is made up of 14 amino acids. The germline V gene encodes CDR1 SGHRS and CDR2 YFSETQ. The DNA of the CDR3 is TGCGCCAGCAACTTGGGACTCGAGGCCTACGAGCAGTACTTC. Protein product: CASNLGLEAYEQYF.

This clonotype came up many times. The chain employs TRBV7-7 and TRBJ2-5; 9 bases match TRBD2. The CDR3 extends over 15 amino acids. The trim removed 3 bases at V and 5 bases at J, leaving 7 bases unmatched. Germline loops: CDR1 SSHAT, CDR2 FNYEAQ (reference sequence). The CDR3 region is CASSFDSGSGETQYF. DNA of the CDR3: TGTGCCAGCAGCTTTGATAGCGGGAGCGGGGAGACCCAGTACTTC.

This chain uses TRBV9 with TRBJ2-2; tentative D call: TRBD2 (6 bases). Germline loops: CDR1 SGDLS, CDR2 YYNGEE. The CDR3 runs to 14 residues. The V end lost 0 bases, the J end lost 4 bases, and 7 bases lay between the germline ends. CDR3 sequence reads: CASSVGGVTGELFF. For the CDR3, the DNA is TGTGCCAGCAGCGTAGGGGGGGTCACCGGGGAGCTGTTTTTT.

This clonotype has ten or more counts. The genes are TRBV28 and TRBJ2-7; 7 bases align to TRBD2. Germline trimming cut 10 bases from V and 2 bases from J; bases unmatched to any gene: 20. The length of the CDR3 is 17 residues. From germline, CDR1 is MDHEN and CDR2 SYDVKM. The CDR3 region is CATTGLEGVRIAYEQYF. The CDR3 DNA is TGTGCCACCACAGGACTAGAGGGAGTTCGAATTGCCTACGAGCAGTACTTC.

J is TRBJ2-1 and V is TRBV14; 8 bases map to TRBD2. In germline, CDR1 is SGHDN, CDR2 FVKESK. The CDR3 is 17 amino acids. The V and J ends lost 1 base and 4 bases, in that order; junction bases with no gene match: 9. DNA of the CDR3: TGTGCCAGCAGCCAAGCTTCCGGGAGGGTTAAATACAATGAGCAGTTCTTC. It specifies CASSQASGRVKYNEQFF.

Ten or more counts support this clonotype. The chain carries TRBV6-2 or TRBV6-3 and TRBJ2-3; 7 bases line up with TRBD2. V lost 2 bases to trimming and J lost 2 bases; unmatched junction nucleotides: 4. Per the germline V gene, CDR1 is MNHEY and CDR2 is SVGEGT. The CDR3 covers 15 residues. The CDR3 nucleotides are TGTGCCAGCAGTTACACCGGGACTAACACAGATACGCAGTATTTT. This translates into CASSYTGTNTDTQYF.

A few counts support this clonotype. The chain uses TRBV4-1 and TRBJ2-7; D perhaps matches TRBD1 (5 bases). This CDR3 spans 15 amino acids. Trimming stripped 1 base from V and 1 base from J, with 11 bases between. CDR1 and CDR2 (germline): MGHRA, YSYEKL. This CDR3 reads CASSQGPGWSYEQYF. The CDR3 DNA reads TGCGCCAGCAGCCAAGGACCAGGGTGGTCCTACGAGCAGTACTTC.

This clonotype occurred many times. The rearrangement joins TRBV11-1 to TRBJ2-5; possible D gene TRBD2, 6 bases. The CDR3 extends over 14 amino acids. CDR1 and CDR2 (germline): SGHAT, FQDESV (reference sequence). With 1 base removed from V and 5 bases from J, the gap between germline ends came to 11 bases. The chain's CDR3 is CASSLEAGLETQYF. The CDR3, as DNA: TGTGCCAGCAGCTTAGAGGCGGGACTTGAGACCCAGTACTTC. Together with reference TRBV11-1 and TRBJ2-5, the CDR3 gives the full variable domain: EAEVAQSPRYKITEKSQAVAFWCDPISGHATLYWYRQILGQGPELLVQFQDESVVDDSQLPKDRFSAERLKGVDSTLKIQPAELGDSAMYLCASSLEAGLETQYFGPGTRLLVL.

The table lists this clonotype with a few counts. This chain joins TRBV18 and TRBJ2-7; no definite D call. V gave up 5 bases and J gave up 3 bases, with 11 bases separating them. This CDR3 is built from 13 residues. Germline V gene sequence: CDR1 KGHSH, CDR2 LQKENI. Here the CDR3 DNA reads TGTGCCAGCTCATCCGGACGGCTCTACGAGCAGTACTTC. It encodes CASSSGRLYEQYF.